These 5 T cell receptor beta chains share one sample of origin, sequenced in a study of blood T cells in healthy people across ages. Combining a sample-barcoded 5' primer with a J-beta primer mix, a second PCR ran for roughly 7 to 12 cycles. MiXCR was run by TCRdb on the 5' RACE reads, yielding one entry per CDR3 protein. The sample consists of hundreds of thousands of distinct CDR3 sequences, about 30% of them appearing once. The sample was blood. Source of these receptors: an elderly woman in good health.

The chain links TRBV20-1 to TRBJ2-7; 8 bases are a match to TRBD2. The DNA end favors TRBJ2-5, so the J call may be wrong. CDR1 is DFQATT and CDR2 is SNEGSKA in the germline V gene (reference sequence). There are 15 residues in the CDR3. The CDR3 sequence is CSARELAVPGETQYF. The DNA of the CDR3 is TGCAGTGCTAGAGAACTAGCGGTTCCCGGGGAGACCCAGTACTTC.

This clonotype was counted a few times. The V call is TRBV25-1, the J call TRBJ2-5; D may match TRBD1 or TRBD2 (7 bases each). The CDR3 runs to 11 residues. Germline CDR1 reads MGHDK; CDR2 reads SYGVNS. Trimming stripped 6 bases from V and 11 bases from J, with 13 bases between. The CDR3 region has the DNA TGTGCCAGCAGCCCAGGGGGAGGGCAGTACTTC. This gives the protein CASSPGGGQYF.

Notes on this clonotype: This may arise from a read error, as a much more abundant clone is one base away. This sequence joins TRBV6-2 or TRBV6-3 and TRBJ2-7; no clear D. V was cut by 5 bases and J by 4 bases, with 12 bases left in between. Germline V CDR1 and CDR2: MNHEY, SVGEGT. This CDR3 is 13 amino acids long. The CDR3 DNA is TGTGCCAGCAGTGGCCGACCGGCTTACGAGCAGTACTTC. This translates into CASSGRPAYEQYF.

A note on this clonotype: This sequence may be a read error, since a much larger clone differs from it by one base. This rearrangement joins TRBV30 to TRBJ2-5, with 8 nucleotides matching TRBD1. The CDR3 length is 14 residues. CDR1 and CDR2 from the germline V gene are GTSNPN and SVGIG (reference sequence). The CDR3 is CTWSRDRSQETQYF. As DNA, the CDR3 is TGTACCTGGAGTAGGGACAGGAGCCAAGAGACCCAGTACTTC. The whole variable domain, remainder taken from reference TRBV30 and TRBJ2-5, is SQTIHQWPATLVQPVGSPLSLECTVEGTSNPNLYWYRQAAGRGLQLLFYSVGIGQISSEVPQNLSASRPQDRQFILSSKKLLLSDSGFYLCTWSRDRSQETQYFGPGTRLLVL.

The chain carries TRBV27 and TRBJ2-6, with D possibly TRBD1 on 6 matching bases. Per germline, CDR1 MNHEY and CDR2 SMNVEV (reference sequence). The length of the CDR3 is 20 residues. Trimming left V 3 bases short and J 0 bases short, with 21 bases between. The CDR3 bases are TGTGCCAGCAGTTTGAGGGGGAGCCTACACCGTATCTCTGGGGCCAACGTCCTGACTTTC. It translates to CASSLRGSLHRISGANVLTF.